What follows describes a single TCR beta chain. Its antigen remains unidentified. This record belongs to a study of CD4 T cells in relation to SARS-CoV-2 and coronaviruses. Study in general: Crossreactive spike epitopes shared across donors were mapped to their HLA restriction.

Germline CDR1 MNHNS, CDR2 SASEGT. This CDR3 has 14 amino acids. V lost 3 bases to trimming and J lost 3 bases, with 9 bases between them. CD4+ T cells from unexposed donors were obtained before the COVID-19 pandemic (2011-2018). After ten to eleven days of culture, CD4+ T cells were isolated. The protocol was immunoSEQ multiplex PCR, while the TCRdb copy is restricted to in-frame clones and leaves out a portion. Of roughly 19,000 clones listed, 76% were seen once; the top ten hold approximately 16%. The specimen sequenced was CD4+ T cells from PBMCs, cultured in vitro. This clonotype was sampled from a human donor in good health. The chain employs TRBV6-1 and TRBJ1-5, with D unclear. The CDR3 nucleotides read TGTGCCAGCAGTGAGTACAGTTTCAATCAGCCCCAGCATTTT. It codes for CASSEYSFNQPQHF.